The present T cell receptor beta chain was sequenced within a study of lymphopenia after photon versus proton radiotherapy. Findings and caveats of the study: Relative stability marked proton patients; photon patients lost diversity and naive cells.

This clone was counted a few times. The antigen is unknown. The CDR3 runs 14 residues. CDR1 is SGHTA, CDR2 FQGTGA, per germline. V gave up 5 bases and J gave up 6 bases, with 15 bases separating them. Sequencing was performed with immunoSEQ multiplex PCR; in TCRdb, only in-frame clones are kept and a portion is missing. Of about 70,000 clones in the sample, more than 75% were seen once. The sample consisted of peripheral blood, taken from a patient treated with proton-based radiotherapy. The chain combines TRBV7-3 with TRBJ2-3, with D maybe TRBD2 (6 bases). The receptor's source is a man older than 75 with esophageal cancer. The chain's CDR3 is CASSTGLSADTQYF. In DNA form, the CDR3 reads TGTGCCAGCAGCACGGGACTTTCCGCCGATACGCAGTATTTT.